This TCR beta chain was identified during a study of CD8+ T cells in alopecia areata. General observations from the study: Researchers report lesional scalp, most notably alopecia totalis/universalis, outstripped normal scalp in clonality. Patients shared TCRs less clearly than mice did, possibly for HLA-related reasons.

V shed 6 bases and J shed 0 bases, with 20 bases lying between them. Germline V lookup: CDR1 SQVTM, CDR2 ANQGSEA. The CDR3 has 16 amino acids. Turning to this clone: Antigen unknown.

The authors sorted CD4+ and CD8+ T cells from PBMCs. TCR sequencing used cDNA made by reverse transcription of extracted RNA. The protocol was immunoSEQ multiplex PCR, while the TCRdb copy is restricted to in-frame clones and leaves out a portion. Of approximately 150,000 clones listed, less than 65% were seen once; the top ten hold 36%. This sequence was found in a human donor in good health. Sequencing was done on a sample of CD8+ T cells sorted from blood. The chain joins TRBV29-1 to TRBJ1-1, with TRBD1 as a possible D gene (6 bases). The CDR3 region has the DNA TGCAGCGTCGGTCCCGGGACACGTTTAATGAACACTGAAGCTTTCTTT. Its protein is CSVGPGTRLMNTEAFF.